This T cell receptor beta chain is drawn from a study of response to subunit inactivated influenza vaccine. Study-wide results and limits: New T cells are recruited in small numbers by each seasonal influenza vaccination, according to the authors' suggestion.

This clonotype showed up just a few times. Its antigen is still unknown. TCRdb analysed the RT-PCR reads with MiXCR anew, one entry per CDR3 protein. The sample contains roughly 630,000 distinct CDR3 sequences, 12% to 15% of which appear only once. Germline V gives CDR1 LGHNA, CDR2 YNFKEQ. The V gene lost 2 bases and the J gene lost 5 bases, with 16 bases spanning the gap. This CDR3 is built from 15 residues. The receptor was isolated from a man aged 50 to 59 who received an inactivated influenza vaccine. The input for sequencing was PBMCs from blood, taken approximately 15 days before vaccination. V is TRBV4-2 and J is TRBJ2-7; TRBD1 is a possible D gene (6 bases). The CDR3 nucleotides read TGTGCCAGCAGCCAATGGTCTGGGGGCCCAAACGAGCAGTACTTC. Translating gives CASSQWSGGPNEQYF.